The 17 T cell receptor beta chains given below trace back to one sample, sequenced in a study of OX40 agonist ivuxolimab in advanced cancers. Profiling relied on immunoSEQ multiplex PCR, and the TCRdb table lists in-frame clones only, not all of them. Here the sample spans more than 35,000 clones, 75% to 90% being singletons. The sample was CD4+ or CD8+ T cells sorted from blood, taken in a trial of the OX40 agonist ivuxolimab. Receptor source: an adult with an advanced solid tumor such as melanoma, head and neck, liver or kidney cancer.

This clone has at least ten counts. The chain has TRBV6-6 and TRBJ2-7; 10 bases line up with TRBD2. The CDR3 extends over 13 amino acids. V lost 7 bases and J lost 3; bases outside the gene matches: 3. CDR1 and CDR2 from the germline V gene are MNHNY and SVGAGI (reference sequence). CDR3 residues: CASTRTSGYEQYF. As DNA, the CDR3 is TGTGCCAGCACCCGGACTAGCGGCTACGAGCAGTACTTC.

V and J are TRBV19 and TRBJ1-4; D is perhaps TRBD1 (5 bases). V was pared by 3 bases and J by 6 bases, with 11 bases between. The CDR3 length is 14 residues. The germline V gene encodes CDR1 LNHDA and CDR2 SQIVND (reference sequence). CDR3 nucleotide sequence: TGTGCCAGTAGTATTAGCCAGGGAGATGAAAAACTGTTTTTT. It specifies CASSISQGDEKLFF. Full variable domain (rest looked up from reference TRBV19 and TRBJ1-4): DGGITQSPKYLFRKEGQNVTLSCEQNLNHDAMYWYRQDPGQGLRLIYYSQIVNDFQKGDIAEGYSVSREKKESFPLTVTSAQKNPTAFYLCASSISQGDEKLFFGSGTQLSVL.

DNA for the CDR3: TGCAGCGTTGAAGCCGGGACAGGGAATGCCATTCAGTACTTC. Translating gives CSVEAGTGNAIQYF. The chain couples TRBV29-1 to TRBJ2-4; 9 bases match TRBD1. The CDR3 consists of 14 residues. Germline assignment: CDR1 SQVTM and CDR2 ANQGSEA. J lost 9 bases, V lost 1 base, and 7 bases had no gene match. Combining the CDR3 with reference TRBV29-1 and TRBJ2-4 gives the whole variable domain SAVISQKPSRDICQRGTSLTIQCQVDSQVTMMFWYRQQPGQSLTLIATANQGSEATYESGFVIDKFPISRPNLTFSTLTVSNMSPEDSSIYLCSVEAGTGNAIQYFGAGTRLSVL.

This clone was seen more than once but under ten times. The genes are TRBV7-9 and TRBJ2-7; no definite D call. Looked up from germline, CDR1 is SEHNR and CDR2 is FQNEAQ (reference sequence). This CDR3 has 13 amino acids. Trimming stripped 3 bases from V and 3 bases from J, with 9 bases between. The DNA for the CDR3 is TGTGCCAGCAGCTTCAAGGAGTTCTACGAGCAGTACTTC. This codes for CASSFKEFYEQYF.

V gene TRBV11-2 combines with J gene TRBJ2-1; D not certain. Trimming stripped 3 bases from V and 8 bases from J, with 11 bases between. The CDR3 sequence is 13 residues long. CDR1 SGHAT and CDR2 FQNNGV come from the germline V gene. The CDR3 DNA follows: TGTGCCAGCAGCTTTTTTCGTCTAGATGAGCAGTTCTTC. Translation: CASSFFRLDEQFF.

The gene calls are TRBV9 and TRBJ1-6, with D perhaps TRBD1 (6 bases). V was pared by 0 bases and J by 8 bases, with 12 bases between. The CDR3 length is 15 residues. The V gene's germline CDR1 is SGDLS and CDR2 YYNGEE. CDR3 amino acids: CASSVESGEHSPLHF. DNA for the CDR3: TGTGCCAGCAGCGTAGAGTCAGGGGAACATTCACCCCTCCACTTT.

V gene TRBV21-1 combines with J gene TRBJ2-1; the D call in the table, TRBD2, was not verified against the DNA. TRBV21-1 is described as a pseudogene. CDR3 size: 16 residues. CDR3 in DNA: TGTGCCAGCAGCAAAGGAGGGGGGGCTTTCTACAATGAGCAGTTCTTC. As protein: CASSKGGGAFYNEQFF.

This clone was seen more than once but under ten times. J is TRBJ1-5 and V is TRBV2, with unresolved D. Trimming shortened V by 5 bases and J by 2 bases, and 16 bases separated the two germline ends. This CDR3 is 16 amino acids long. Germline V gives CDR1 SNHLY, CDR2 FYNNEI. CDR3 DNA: TGTGCCAGCAGTCCCCTGGGTTCAGCGGGCAATCAGCCCCAGCATTTT. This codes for CASSPLGSAGNQPQHF.

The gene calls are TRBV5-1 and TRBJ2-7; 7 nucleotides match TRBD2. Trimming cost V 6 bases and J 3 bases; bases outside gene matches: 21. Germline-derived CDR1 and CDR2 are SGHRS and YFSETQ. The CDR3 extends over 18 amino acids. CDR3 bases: TGCGCCAGCAAACTTCGAGCGGGAACGACGACTAGGAACTACGAGCAGTACTTC. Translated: CASKLRAGTTTRNYEQYF.

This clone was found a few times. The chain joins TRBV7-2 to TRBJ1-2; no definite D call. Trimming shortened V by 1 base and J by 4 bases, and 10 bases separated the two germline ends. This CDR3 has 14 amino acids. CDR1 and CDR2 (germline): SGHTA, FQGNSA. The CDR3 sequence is CASSLVSRTYGYTF. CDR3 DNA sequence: TGTGCCAGCAGCTTAGTTTCCAGAACCTATGGCTACACCTTC.

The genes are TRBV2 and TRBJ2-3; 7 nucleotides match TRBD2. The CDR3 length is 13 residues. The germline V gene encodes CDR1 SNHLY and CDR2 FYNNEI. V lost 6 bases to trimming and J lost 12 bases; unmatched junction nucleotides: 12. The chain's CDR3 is CASSPGVAGTQYF. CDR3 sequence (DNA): TGTGCCAGCAGCCCAGGAGTAGCGGGCACCCAGTATTTT.

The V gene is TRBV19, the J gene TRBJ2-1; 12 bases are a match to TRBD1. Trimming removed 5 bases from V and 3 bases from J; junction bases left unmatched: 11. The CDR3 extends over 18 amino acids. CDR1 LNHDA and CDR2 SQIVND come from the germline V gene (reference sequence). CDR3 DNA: TGTGCCAGTAGTCCGCTCGTAGGGACAGGGGGCGGCTACAATGAGCAGTTCTTC. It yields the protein CASSPLVGTGGGYNEQFF.

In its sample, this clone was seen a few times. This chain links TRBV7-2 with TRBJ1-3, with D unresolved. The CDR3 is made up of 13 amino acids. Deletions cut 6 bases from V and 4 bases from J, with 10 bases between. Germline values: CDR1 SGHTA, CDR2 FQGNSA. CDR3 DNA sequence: TGTGCCAGCAGACGTGCTCCCGGAAACACCATATATTTT. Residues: CASRRAPGNTIYF.

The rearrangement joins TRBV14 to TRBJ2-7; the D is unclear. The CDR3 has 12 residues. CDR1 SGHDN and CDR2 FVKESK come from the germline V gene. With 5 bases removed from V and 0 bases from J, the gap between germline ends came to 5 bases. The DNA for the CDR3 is TGTGCCAGCAGCGCCAGCTCCTACGAGCAGTACTTC. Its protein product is CASSASSYEQYF.

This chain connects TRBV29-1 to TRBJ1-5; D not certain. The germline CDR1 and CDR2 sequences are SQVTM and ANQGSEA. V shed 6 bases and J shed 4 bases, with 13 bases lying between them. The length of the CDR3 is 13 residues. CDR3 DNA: TGCAGCGTCGCGACTCTAGAGAATCAGCCCCAGCATTTT. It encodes CSVATLENQPQHF. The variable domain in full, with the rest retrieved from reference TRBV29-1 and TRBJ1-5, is SAVISQKPSRDICQRGTSLTIQCQVDSQVTMMFWYRQQPGQSLTLIATANQGSEATYESGFVIDKFPISRPNLTFSTLTVSNMSPEDSSIYLCSVATLENQPQHFGDGTRLSIL.

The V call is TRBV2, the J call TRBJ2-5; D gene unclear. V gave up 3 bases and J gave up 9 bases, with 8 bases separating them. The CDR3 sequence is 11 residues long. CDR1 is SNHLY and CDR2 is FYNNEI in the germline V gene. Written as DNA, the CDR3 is TGTGCCAGCAGTGATTTGCCGTCCCAGTACTTC. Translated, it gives CASSDLPSQYF.

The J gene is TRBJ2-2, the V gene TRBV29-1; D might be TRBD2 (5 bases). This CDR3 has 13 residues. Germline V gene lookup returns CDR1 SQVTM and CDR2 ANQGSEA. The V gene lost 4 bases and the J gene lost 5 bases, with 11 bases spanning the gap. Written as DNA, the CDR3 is TGCAGCGTTGCGTCGGGGAGTACCGGGGAGCTGTTTTTT. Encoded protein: CSVASGSTGELFF.